The rows below give T cell receptor beta chains drawn from one sample of a study of T cells in Graves' hyperthyroidism and ophthalmopathy. One entry per CDR3 protein results from TCRdb running MiXCR on the multiplex PCR reads. The sample has approximately 870,000 distinct CDR3 sequences, about 38% seen once. The sample taken for sequencing was blood. The receptors stem from a man aged 18 to 30 with Graves' hyperthyroidism. Each CDR3 is given with its conserved first and last residue. Size tells how often a clone was seen (once, few, many) or the class of an expanded clone, and some rows leave it out.

TRBV4-1,few,CASSKRGTQETQYF
TRBV7-9,.,CASSLDSNNQPQHF
TRBV7-8,.,CASSYAGGLSEQYF
TRBV9,few,CASSGAGGNTGELFF
TRBV7-6,.,CASSSGLNAEAFF
TRBV29-1,.,CSVGDSYSF
TRBV7-9,many,CASSLTGETYEQYF
TRBV7-8,many,CASSLAGPNEKLFF
TRBV29-1,.,CSPGGRGSNQPQHF
TRBV15,many,CATSRDTGTGELFF
TRBV4-1,many,CASRDRDRLFF
TRBV24-1,.,CATSRSGNQPQHF
TRBV7-3,few,CASSQEYGYTF
TRBV2,.,CARREWGDQPQHF
TRBV10-3,.,CATGTGISNQTQHF
TRBV19,many,CASSTAGTVPIYGYTF
TRBV5-6,.,CASSSGASTYGYTF